A selection of T cell receptor beta chains follows, all from one sample in a study of shared clonotypes between healthy human individuals. TCRdb's copy holds only in-frame clones and misses some; the assay was immunoSEQ multiplex PCR. This repertoire shows over 750,000 clones, roughly 96% found once; its top ten account for around 0.25%. Sequenced input: naive CD8+ T cells sorted from blood. These receptors were collected from a man aged 25-45 years in good health. CDR3s include the opening cysteine and the closing phenylalanine or tryptophan. The D gene is left open where the match is weak. Size is stated for part of the rows, as once, few or many counts, or as a class when the clone is expanded.

TRBV28	14	-	TRBJ2-7	-	CATEGQSSSYEQYF	TGTGCCACCGAGGGGCAGTCGAGCTCCTACGAGCAGTACTTC
TRBV5-6	16	-	TRBJ2-1	TRBD2	CASSPWGEGPYNEQFF	TGTGCCAGCAGCCCATGGGGGGAGGGCCCCTACAATGAGCAGTTCTTC
TRBV14	14	-	TRBJ2-7	-	CASSQFYRQDEQYF	TGTGCCAGCAGCCAATTTTACAGGCAGGACGAGCAGTACTTC
TRBV9	16	-	TRBJ2-1	TRBD1	CASSPGDRGRDNEQFF	TGTGCCAGCAGCCCGGGGGACAGGGGAAGGGACAATGAGCAGTTCTTC
TRBV10-2	12	-	TRBJ2-5	TRBD1	CASQGAFGTQYF	TGCGCCAGCCAGGGGGCTTTTGGGACCCAGTACTTC
TRBV7-9	15	-	TRBJ2-7	-	CASSLDPARELEQYF	TGTGCCAGCAGCTTAGATCCAGCGAGAGAATTGGAGCAGTACTTC
TRBV25-1	17	-	TRBJ1-4	-	CASSESALLATNEKLFF	TGTGCCAGCAGTGAATCGGCTTTACTTGCAACTAATGAAAAACTGTTTTTT
TRBV20-1	11	once	TRBJ1-5	-	CSARGGQPQHF	TGCAGTGCCCGCGGGGGGCAGCCCCAGCATTTT
TRBV4-1	14	-	TRBJ2-2	-	CASSPWLNTGELFF	TGCGCCAGCAGCCCGTGGTTGAACACCGGGGAGCTGTTTTTT
TRBV18	17	-	TRBJ2-6	-	CASSPPVGASGANVLTF	TGTGCCAGCTCACCACCGGTCGGGGCCTCTGGGGCCAACGTCCTGACTTTC
TRBV4-3	17	-	TRBJ2-7	TRBD2	CASSQDSGLAGAYEQYF	TGCGCCAGCAGCCAAGATAGCGGGCTAGCGGGAGCCTACGAGCAGTACTTC
TRBV7-8	13	-	TRBJ1-2	-	CASSHDRNYGYTF	TGTGCCAGCAGTCACGACAGGAACTATGGCTACACCTTC